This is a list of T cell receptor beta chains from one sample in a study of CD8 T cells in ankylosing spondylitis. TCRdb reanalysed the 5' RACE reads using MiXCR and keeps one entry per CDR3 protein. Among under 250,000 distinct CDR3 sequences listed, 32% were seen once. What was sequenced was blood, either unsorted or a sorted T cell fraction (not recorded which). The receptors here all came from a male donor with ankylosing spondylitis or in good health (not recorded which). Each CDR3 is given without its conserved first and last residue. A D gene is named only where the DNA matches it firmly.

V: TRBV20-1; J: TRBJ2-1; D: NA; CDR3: SASSDLQYNEQF
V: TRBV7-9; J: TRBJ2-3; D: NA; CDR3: ASSSGTADTQY
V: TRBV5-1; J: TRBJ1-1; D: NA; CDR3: ASSLAQGEVAEAF
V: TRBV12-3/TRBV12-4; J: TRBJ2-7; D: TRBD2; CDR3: ASGRDGPYEQY
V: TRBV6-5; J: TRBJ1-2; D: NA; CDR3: ASSYSSWDAGSNGYT
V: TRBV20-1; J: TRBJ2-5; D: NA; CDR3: SATPGQETQY
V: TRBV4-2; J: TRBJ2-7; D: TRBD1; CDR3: ASSQDSVTGAYEQY
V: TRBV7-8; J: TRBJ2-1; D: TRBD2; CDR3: ASSLLSSGAYNEQF
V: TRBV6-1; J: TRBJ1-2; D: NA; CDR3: ASRGGFSYGYT
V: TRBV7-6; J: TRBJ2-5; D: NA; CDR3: ASSLEDSWEETQY
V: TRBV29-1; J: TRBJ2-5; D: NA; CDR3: SVEWAASSFQETQY
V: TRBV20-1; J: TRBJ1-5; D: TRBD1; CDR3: SAPGQGGNQPQH
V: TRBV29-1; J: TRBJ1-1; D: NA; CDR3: SVEDPRGARTEAF
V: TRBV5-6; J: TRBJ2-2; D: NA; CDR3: ASSLSLGELF
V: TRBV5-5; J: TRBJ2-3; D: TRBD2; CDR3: ASSLGSSGGATDTQY
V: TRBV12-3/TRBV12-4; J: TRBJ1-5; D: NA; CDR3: ASSLWGSGQPQH
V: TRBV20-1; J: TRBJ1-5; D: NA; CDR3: SAPFRRPGNQPQH
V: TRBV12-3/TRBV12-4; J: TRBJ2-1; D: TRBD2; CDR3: ASSLRTSGASYNEQF
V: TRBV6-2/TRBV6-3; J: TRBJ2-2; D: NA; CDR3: ASSYGVTTGELF
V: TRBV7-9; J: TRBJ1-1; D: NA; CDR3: ASSARQVDTEAF
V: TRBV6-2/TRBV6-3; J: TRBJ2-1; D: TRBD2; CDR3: ASSYSTTSGLRGYNEQF
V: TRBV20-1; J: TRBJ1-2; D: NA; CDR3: SARVGGGGYT
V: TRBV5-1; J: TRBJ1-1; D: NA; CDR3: ASSPFGQQNTEAF
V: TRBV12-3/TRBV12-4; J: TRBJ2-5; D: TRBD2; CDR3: ASSLARAGVQETQY
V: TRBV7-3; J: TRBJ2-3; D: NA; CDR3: ASSEPNRDTQY
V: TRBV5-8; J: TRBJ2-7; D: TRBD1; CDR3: ASSLGDRGYEQY
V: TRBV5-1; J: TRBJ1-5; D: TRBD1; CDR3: ASTWDSQNNQPQH
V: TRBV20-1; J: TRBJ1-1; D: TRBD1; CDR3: SAGGGPSTTEAF
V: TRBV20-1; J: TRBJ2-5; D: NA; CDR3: SASRDPRETQY
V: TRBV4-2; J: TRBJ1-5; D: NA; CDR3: ASSQDGGGDQPQH
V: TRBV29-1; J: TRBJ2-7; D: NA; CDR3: SVEMGTNEQY
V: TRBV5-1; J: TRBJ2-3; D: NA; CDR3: ASAWPGTDTQY
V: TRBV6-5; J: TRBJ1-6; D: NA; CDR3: ASSYSYKGGNRNSPLH
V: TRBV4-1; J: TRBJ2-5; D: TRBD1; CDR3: ASSQDQVTGSFETQY
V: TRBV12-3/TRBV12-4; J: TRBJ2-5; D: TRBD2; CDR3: ASSLSSGQETQY
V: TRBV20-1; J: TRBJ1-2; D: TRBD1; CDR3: SARTGDYGDT
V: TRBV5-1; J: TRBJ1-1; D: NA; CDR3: ASSLSYGEAF